Sequencing of this TCR beta chain was carried out in a study of CD4+ T cells in melanoma. Study-level results: A reported correlation linked neoantigen-specific CD4+ T cells to CD8+, macrophage and B cell function.

A word on this clone: Its antigen is not identified.

Per germline, CDR1 SGHTA and CDR2 FQGNSA. This CDR3 is built from 15 residues. Deletions cut 6 bases from V and 2 bases from J, with 15 bases between. TCRdb keeps only in-frame clones here, not all; method: immunoSEQ multiplex PCR. Of about 4,800 clones listed, approximately 61% are singletons. The genes are TRBV7-2 and TRBJ2-3; D call uncertain. This TCR derives from a human donor with melanoma. The sequenced sample consisted of cells from a culture (not recorded whether cultured in vitro). The CDR3 sequence is CASSLVAVATDTQYF. In DNA form, the CDR3 reads TGTGCCAGCAGTTTGGTGGCAGTGGCCACAGATACGCAGTATTTT.